This T cell receptor (beta chain) was sequenced during a study of T cell clonotyping in hematopoietic cell transplantation. The length of the CDR3 is 13 residues. Germline CDR1 and CDR2: PRHDT and FYEKMQ (reference sequence). With 5 bases clipped from V and 6 bases from J, the junction kept 4 bases outside the gene matches. This clone was recorded only once. The antigen is not known. Blood collection times were about day -28 and days 30, 100, 180 posttransplant. Broader study findings: Few recipient clonotypes overlapped donors; over 97% were de novo at given depth. Without cell sorting, CD4 versus CD8 contributions remain unresolved. After transplant, recipient diversity fell while pathologically expanded clonotypes grew through day 180.

Clones were read by immunoSEQ multiplex PCR, and TCRdb kept only the in-frame ones, dropping some. The sample carries approximately 840 clones, under 85% recorded once. The specimen comprised PBMCs, sampled 30 days after allogeneic stem cell transplant. The V gene is TRBV13, the J gene TRBJ1-2; TRBD1 agrees at 9 bases. This receptor was obtained from a female patient aged 30 to 40 who had an allogeneic stem cell transplant, so the T cells may come from the graft donor. Some clones in this sample may be carry-over from other donors' samples. The CDR3 protein is CASSIGTGNGYTF. CDR3 in DNA: TGTGCCAGCAGCATCGGGACAGGGAATGGCTACACCTTC.